This T cell receptor beta chain was captured by sequencing in a study of CD8 T cells in ankylosing spondylitis listed by TCRdb under 2017. Regarding the study in general: The study set out to find disease-linked TCR variants by profiling T cell receptor beta repertoires in ankylosing spondylitis patients and healthy donors. The full study cohort was made up of 20 to 25 ankylosing spondylitis patients and 108 healthy donors. Peripheral blood was sampled, and synovial fluid was also collected from ankylosing spondylitis patients.

The paper's findings and limits, for the study overall: The disease-linked clones had a CD8+ phenotype and were found at relatively low frequencies in peripheral blood. Significant enrichment of the disease-linked clones was reported in matched synovial fluid samples from ankylosing spondylitis patients. Blood from ankylosing spondylitis patients appeared to be characterized by a TCR beta motif composed of about eight highly homologous amino acid variants. Some TCR beta motif variants had previously been reported in synovial fluid and blood of reactive arthritis patients, which suggested common disease-initiation mechanisms.

There are a few counts of this clonotype. Its recognized antigen is unknown. One base away there is no much larger clone; base qualities are not given. The germline V gene encodes CDR1 SNHLY and CDR2 FYNNEI. The trim is 6 bases for V and 9 bases for J, with a gap of 12 bases between the germline ends. The CDR3 starts with the cysteine, ends with the phenylalanine, and has 11 residues. Of all the DNA, just the CDR3 is kept, 33 bases in frame from base 1. These reads were obtained on an Illumina HiSeq 2500. TCR beta libraries were prepared by quantitative 5'-RACE with molecular barcodes. The published analysis was carried out like this. A new computational method, built on a probabilistic model of VDJ rearrangement, was used to identify disease-linked TCR variants. TCRdb reprocessed the public reads (quality trimming at Q25 with fastp, clone calling with MiXCR) and kept in-frame beta chains. Each record represents a unique CDR3 protein, reported with the most common genes and DNA among its rows. These V and J calls rely on TCRdb rather than the paper's analysis. The sample table records 150,000 to 200,000 distinct CDR3 sequences; under 14% of these occur just once. The ten biggest clones cover approximately 32% of the sample.

This receptor was identified in a male donor with ankylosing spondylitis or in good health (not recorded which). The source material was blood, either unsorted or a sorted T cell fraction (not recorded which). The chain is encoded by TRBV2 joined to TRBJ2-7; the D gene is perhaps TRBD1, on 5 matching bases. The bases read TGTGCCAGCAGCTCAGGGTCTGGGCAGTACTTC. Translation gives CASSSGSGQYF.